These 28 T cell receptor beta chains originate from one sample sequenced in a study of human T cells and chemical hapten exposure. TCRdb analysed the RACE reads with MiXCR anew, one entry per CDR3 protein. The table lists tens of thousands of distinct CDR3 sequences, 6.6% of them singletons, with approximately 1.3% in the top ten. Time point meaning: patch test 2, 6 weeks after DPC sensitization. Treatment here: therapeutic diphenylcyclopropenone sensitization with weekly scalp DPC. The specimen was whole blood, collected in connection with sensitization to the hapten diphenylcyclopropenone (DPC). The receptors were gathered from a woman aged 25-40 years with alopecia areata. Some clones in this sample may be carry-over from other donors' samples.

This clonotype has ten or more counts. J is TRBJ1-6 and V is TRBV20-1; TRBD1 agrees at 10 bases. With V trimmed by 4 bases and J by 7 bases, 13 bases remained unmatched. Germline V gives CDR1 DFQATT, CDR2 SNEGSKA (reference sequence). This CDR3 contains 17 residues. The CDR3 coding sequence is TGCAGTGCTACTCCAATGCAGGGACAGGGGACCAATTCACCCCTCCACTTT. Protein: CSATPMQGQGTNSPLHF.

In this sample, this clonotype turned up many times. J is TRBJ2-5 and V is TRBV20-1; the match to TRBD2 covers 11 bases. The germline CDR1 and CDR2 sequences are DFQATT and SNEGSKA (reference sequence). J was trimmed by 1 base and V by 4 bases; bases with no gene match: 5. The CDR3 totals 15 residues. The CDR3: CSAIGGLAVQETQYF. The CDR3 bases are TGCAGTGCTATAGGGGGACTAGCGGTCCAAGAGACCCAGTACTTC.

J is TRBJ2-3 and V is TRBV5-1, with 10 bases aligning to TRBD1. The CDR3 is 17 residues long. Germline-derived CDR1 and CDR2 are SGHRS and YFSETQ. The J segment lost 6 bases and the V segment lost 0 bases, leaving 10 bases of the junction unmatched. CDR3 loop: CASSLDTTGGERDTQYF. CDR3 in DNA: TGCGCCAGCAGCTTGGATACGACAGGGGGCGAACGCGATACGCAGTATTTT.

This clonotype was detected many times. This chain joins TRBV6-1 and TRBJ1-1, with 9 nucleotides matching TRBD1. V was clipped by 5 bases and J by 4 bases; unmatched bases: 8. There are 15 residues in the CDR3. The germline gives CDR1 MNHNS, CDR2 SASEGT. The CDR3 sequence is CASSTPGQGRTEAFF. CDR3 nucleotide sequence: TGTGCCAGCAGTACCCCGGGACAGGGACGCACTGAAGCTTTCTTT.

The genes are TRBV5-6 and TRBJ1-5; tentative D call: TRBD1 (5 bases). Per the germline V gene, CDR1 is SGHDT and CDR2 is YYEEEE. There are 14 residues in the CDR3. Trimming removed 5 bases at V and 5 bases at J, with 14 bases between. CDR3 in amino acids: CASSSGRTHQPQHF. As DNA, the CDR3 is TGTGCCAGCAGTTCGGGACGGACACATCAGCCCCAGCATTTT.

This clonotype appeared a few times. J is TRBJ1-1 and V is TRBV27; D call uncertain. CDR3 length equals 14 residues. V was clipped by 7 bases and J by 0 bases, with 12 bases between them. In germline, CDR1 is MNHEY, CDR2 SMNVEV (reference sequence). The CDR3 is CASTPDLMNTEAFF. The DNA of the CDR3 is TGTGCCAGCACTCCGGACCTTATGAACACTGAAGCTTTCTTT.

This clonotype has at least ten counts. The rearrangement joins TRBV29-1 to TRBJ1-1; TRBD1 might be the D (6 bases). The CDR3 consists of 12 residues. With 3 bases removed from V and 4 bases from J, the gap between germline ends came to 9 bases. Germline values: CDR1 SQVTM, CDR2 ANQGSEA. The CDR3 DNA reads TGCAGCGTTGACCTACAGGGCACTGAAGCTTTCTTT. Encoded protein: CSVDLQGTEAFF.

The CDR3 protein is CASSYAPLQDRSYEQYF. DNA of the CDR3: TGTGCCAGCAGTTACGCCCCTCTACAGGATCGCTCCTACGAGCAGTACTTC. The chain uses TRBV6-5 and TRBJ2-7; TRBD1 might be the D (5 bases). Trimming removed 2 bases at V and 0 bases at J, with 17 bases between. Germline-derived CDR1 and CDR2 are MNHEY and SVGAGI. The CDR3 is 17 amino acids.

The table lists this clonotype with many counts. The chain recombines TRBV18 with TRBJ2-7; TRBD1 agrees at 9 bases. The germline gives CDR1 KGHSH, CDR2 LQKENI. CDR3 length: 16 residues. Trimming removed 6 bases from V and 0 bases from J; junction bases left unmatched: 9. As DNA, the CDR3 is TGTGCCAGCTCTCCTAGATCGGGACAGGGCTCCTACGAGCAGTACTTC. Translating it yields CASSPRSGQGSYEQYF. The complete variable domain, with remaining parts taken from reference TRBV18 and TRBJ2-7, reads NAGVMQNPRHLVRRRGQEARLRCSPMKGHSHVYWYRQLPEEGLKFMVYLQKENIIDESGMPKERFSAEFPKEGPSILRIQQVVRGDSAAYFCASSPRSGQGSYEQYFGPGTRLTVT.

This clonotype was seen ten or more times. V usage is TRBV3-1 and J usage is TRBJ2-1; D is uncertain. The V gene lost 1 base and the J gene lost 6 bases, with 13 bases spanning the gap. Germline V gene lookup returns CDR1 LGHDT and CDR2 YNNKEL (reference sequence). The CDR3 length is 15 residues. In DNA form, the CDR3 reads TGTGCCAGCAGCCAAGTCAGGATAAGTGTCAATGAGCAGTTCTTC. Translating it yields CASSQVRISVNEQFF.

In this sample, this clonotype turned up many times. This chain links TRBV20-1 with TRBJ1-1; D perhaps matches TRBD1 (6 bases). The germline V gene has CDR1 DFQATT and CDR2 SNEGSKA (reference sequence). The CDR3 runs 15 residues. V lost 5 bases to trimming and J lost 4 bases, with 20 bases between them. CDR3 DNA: TGCAGTGCTCAAGCTTGGCAGGGGAAGATCACTGAAGCTTTCTTT. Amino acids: CSAQAWQGKITEAFF.

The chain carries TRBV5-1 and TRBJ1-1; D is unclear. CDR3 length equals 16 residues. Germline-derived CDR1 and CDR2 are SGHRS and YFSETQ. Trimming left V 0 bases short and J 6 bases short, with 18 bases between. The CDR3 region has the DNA TGCGCCAGCAGCTTGGTTCCGGGTGTGGGTTCCGCTGAAGCTTTCTTT. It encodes CASSLVPGVGSAEAFF.

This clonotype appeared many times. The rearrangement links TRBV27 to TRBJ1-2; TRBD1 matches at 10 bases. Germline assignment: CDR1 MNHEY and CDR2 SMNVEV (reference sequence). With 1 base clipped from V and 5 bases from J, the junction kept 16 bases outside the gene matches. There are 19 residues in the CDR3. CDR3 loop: CASSLWSMGQGTSPYGYTF. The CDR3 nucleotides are TGTGCCAGCAGTTTATGGTCTATGGGACAGGGGACCTCTCCTTATGGCTACACCTTC.

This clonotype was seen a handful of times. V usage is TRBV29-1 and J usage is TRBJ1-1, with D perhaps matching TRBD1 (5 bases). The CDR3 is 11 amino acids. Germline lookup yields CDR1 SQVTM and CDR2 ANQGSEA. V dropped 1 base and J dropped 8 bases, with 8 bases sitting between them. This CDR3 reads CSVEGGLEAFF. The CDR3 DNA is TGCAGCGTTGAAGGGGGCCTAGAAGCTTTCTTT.

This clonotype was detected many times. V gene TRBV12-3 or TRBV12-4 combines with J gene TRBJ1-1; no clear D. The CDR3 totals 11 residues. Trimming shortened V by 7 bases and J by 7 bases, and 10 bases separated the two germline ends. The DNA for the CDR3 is TGTGCCAGCACTATCAGTGGTGAAGCTTTCTTT. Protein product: CASTISGEAFF.

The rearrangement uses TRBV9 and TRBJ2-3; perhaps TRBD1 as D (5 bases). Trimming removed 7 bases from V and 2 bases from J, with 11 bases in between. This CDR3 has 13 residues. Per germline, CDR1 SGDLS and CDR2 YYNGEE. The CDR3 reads CASQQGITDTQYF. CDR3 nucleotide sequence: TGTGCCAGCCAGCAGGGTATCACAGATACGCAGTATTTT.

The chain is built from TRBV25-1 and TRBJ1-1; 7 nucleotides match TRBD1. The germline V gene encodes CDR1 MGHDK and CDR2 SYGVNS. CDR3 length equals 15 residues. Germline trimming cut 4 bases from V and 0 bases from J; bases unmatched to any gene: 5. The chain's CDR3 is CASSASDRLNTEAFF. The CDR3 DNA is TGTGCCAGCAGTGCCTCGGACAGGCTGAACACTGAAGCTTTCTTT.

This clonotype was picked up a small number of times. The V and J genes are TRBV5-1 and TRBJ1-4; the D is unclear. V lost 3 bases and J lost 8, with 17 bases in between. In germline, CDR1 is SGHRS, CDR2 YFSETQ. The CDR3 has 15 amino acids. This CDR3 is CASSSNLGLEEKLFF. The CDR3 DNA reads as TGCGCCAGCAGCTCTAACCTGGGATTAGAGGAAAAACTGTTTTTT.

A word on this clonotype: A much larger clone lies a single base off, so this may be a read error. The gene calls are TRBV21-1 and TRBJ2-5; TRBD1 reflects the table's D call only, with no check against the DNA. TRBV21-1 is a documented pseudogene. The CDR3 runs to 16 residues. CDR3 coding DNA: TGTGCCAGCAGCAAAGATTGGGGGCAGATTCAAGAGACCCGGTACTTC. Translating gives CASSKDWGQIQETRYF.

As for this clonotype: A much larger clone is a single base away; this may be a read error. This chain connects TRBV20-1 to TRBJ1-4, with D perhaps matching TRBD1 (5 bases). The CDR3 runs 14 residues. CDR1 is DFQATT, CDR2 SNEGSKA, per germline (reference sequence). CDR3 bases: TGCGGTGCTAGCCAAGGGGCGGCGGATGAAAAACTGTTTTTT. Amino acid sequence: CGASQGAADEKLFF.

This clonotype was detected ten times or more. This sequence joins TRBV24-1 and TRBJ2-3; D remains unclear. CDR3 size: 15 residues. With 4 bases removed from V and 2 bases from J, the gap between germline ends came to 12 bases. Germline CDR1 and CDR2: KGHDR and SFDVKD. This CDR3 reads CATSDRTEITDTQYF. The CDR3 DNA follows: TGTGCCACCAGTGACCGTACAGAGATCACAGATACGCAGTATTTT.

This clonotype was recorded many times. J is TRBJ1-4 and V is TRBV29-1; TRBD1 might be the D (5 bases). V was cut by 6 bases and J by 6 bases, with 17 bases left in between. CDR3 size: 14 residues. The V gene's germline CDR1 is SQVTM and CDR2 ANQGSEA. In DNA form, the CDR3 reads TGCAGCGTGAAATCCAGGGCGGGGTATGAAAAACTGTTTTTT. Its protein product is CSVKSRAGYEKLFF.

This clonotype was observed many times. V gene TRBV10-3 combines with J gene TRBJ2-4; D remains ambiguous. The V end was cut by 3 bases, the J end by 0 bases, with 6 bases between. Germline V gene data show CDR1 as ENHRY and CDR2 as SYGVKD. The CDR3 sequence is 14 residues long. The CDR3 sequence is CAISDTRAKNIQYF. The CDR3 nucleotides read TGTGCCATCAGTGACACGCGAGCCAAAAACATTCAGTACTTC.

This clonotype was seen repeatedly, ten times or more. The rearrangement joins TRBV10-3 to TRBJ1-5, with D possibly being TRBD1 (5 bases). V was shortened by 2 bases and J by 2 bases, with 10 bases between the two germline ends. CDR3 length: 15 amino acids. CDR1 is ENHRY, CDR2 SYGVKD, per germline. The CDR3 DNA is TGTGCCATCAGTGAGACAGGTCCGGGCAATCAGCCCCAGCATTTT. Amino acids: CAISETGPGNQPQHF.

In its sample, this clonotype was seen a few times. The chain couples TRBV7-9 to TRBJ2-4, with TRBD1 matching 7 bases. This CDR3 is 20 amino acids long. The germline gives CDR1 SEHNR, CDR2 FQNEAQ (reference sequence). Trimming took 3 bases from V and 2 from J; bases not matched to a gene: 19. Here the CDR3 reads CASSFWSGPTGSGSKNIQYF. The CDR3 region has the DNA TGTGCCAGCAGCTTTTGGTCTGGTCCGACAGGGTCGGGGTCCAAAAACATTCAGTACTTC.

The CDR3 reads CASSITGTSLQKTQYF. The DNA of the CDR3 is TGTGCCAGCAGCATCACCGGGACTAGCCTCCAGAAGACCCAGTACTTC. The chain uses TRBV27 and TRBJ2-5; TRBD2 matches at 9 bases. V gave up 6 bases and J gave up 6 bases; unmatched junction bases: 14. Germline V gene sequence: CDR1 MNHEY, CDR2 SMNVEV (reference sequence). The CDR3 is made up of 16 amino acids.

The CDR3 sequence is CSVEDGQGALETQYF. The CDR3 nucleotides read TGCAGCGTTGAAGATGGGCAGGGGGCTTTAGAGACCCAGTACTTC. This chain connects TRBV29-1 to TRBJ2-5; 8 bases are shared with TRBD1. Looked up from germline, CDR1 is SQVTM and CDR2 is ANQGSEA. The J segment lost 4 bases and the V segment lost 0 bases, leaving 7 bases of the junction unmatched. CDR3 length: 15 amino acids.

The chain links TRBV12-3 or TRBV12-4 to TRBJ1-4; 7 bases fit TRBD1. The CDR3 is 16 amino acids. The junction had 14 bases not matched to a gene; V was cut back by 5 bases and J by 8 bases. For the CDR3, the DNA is TGTGCCAGCAGTCCACCCCGACAGGGACGGAAGGAAAAACTGTTTTTT. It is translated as CASSPPRQGRKEKLFF.